The rows below give T cell receptor beta chains drawn from one sample of a study of blood T cell repertoires in COVID-19. Data came from immunoSEQ multiplex PCR; TCRdb stores just in-frame clones and leaves some out. The data contain about 250,000 clones, roughly nine tenths of them singletons. Specimen: PBMCs or T cells enriched from blood (not recorded which). All receptors come from a young woman who had recovered from COVID-19. Each CDR3 is given with its conserved first and last residue. The D gene is left open where the match is weak. Some rows have no size entry. The others give once, few or many, or a class for an expanded clone.

clone size: NA; V gene: TRBV5-1; J gene: TRBJ2-5; D gene: TRBD1; CDR3 DNA: TGCGCCAGCAGCTTGGGGGGACTACAGGGGGCCCAAGAGACCCAGTACTTC; CDR3 protein: CASSLGGLQGAQETQYF
clone size: NA; V gene: TRBV12-3/TRBV12-4; J gene: TRBJ1-2; D gene: NA; CDR3 DNA: TGTGCCAGCAGTTTACGGGAGGGTGGTGGCTACACCTTC; CDR3 protein: CASSLREGGGYTF
clone size: NA; V gene: TRBV19; J gene: TRBJ1-2; D gene: NA; CDR3 DNA: TGTGCCACCCTAGACAGTAACTATGGCTACACCTTC; CDR3 protein: CATLDSNYGYTF
clone size: NA; V gene: TRBV3-1/TRBV3-2; J gene: TRBJ1-3; D gene: TRBD1; CDR3 DNA: TGTGCCAGCAGCCCCTCCCCAGGACAGGGCTCTTCGGCCGGGAGAAACACCATATATTTT; CDR3 protein: CASSPSPGQGSSAGRNTIYF
clone size: NA; V gene: TRBV19; J gene: TRBJ1-1; D gene: NA; CDR3 DNA: TGTGCCAGTACCCAGCGTGGGGGGGTCACTGAAGCTTTCTTT; CDR3 protein: CASTQRGGVTEAFF
clone size: NA; V gene: TRBV2; J gene: TRBJ1-1; D gene: NA; CDR3 DNA: TGTGCCAGCAGCCCCGGTGCGAACACTGAAGCTTTCTTT; CDR3 protein: CASSPGANTEAFF
clone size: once; V gene: TRBV7-9; J gene: TRBJ2-1; D gene: TRBD2; CDR3 DNA: TGTGCCAGCAGTCTCCGTAGCGGGGGGGCCATGGTGGATGAGCAGTTCTTC; CDR3 protein: CASSLRSGGAMVDEQFF
clone size: NA; V gene: TRBV20-1; J gene: TRBJ2-7; D gene: TRBD1; CDR3 DNA: TGCAGTGCTAGTGAACAGGGGGCCTACGAGCAGTACTTC; CDR3 protein: CSASEQGAYEQYF
clone size: many; V gene: TRBV4-2; J gene: TRBJ2-7; D gene: NA; CDR3 DNA: TGTGCCAGCAGCCAGGGGGACTTCTCCTACGAGCAGTACTTC; CDR3 protein: CASSQGDFSYEQYF
clone size: once; V gene: TRBV6-5; J gene: TRBJ2-1; D gene: TRBD1; CDR3 DNA: TGTGCCAGCAACCCGGACAGGCCGTACAATGAGCAGTTCTTC; CDR3 protein: CASNPDRPYNEQFF
clone size: NA; V gene: TRBV3-1/TRBV3-2; J gene: TRBJ2-7; D gene: TRBD1; CDR3 DNA: TGTGCCAGCAGCCGGTCACAGGGGTGGTTGGGGGAGCAGTACTTC; CDR3 protein: CASSRSQGWLGEQYF
clone size: NA; V gene: TRBV24-1; J gene: TRBJ2-3; D gene: TRBD1; CDR3 DNA: TGTGCCACCAGGAATCGGGACAGAGCCACAGATACGCAGTATTTT; CDR3 protein: CATRNRDRATDTQYF
clone size: NA; V gene: TRBV19; J gene: TRBJ2-1; D gene: TRBD1; CDR3 DNA: TGTGCCAGCGAGACAGGGTACAATGAGCAGTTCTTC; CDR3 protein: CASETGYNEQFF
clone size: NA; V gene: TRBV10-1; J gene: TRBJ2-3; D gene: NA; CDR3 DNA: TGCGCCAGCAGTACCATAGCGTCCCTCAGGGGAGATACGCAGTATTTT; CDR3 protein: CASSTIASLRGDTQYF
clone size: once; V gene: TRBV28; J gene: TRBJ1-1; D gene: TRBD1; CDR3 DNA: TGTGCCAGCAGGACACAGGGGGCCGGCACTGAAGCTTTCTTT; CDR3 protein: CASRTQGAGTEAFF
clone size: NA; V gene: TRBV28; J gene: TRBJ1-1; D gene: NA; CDR3 DNA: TGTGCCAGCTTGGTGGGCATGAACACTGAAGCTTTCTTT; CDR3 protein: CASLVGMNTEAFF
clone size: NA; V gene: TRBV5-1; J gene: TRBJ1-1; D gene: TRBD1; CDR3 DNA: TGCGCCAGCAGCAGGGGACAGGGGGAGGACGCTTTCTTT; CDR3 protein: CASSRGQGEDAFF
clone size: NA; V gene: TRBV10-3; J gene: TRBJ2-5; D gene: TRBD2; CDR3 DNA: TGTGCCATCAGTGAGTCCTGGTCGGCTAGCGGATCGGAGACCCAGTACTTC; CDR3 protein: CAISESWSASGSETQYF
clone size: NA; V gene: TRBV27; J gene: TRBJ2-2; D gene: TRBD2; CDR3 DNA: TGTGCCAGCAGTTTGGGTAGCGGGGGGGCTAACACCGGGGAGCTGTTTTTT; CDR3 protein: CASSLGSGGANTGELFF
clone size: NA; V gene: TRBV24-1; J gene: TRBJ1-1; D gene: TRBD1; CDR3 DNA: TGTGCCACCAGTGAAGATCAGACAGGGGCAGCTTTCTTT; CDR3 protein: CATSEDQTGAAFF
clone size: NA; V gene: TRBV10-3; J gene: TRBJ1-2; D gene: NA; CDR3 DNA: TGTGCCATCAGCGGATGGACAGAAGGGCACTATGGCTACACCTTC; CDR3 protein: CAISGWTEGHYGYTF
clone size: NA; V gene: TRBV3-1/TRBV3-2; J gene: TRBJ2-3; D gene: NA; CDR3 DNA: TGTGCCAGCAGCCAGGACAGTGCGCAGTATTTT; CDR3 protein: CASSQDSAQYF
clone size: NA; V gene: TRBV2; J gene: TRBJ2-1; D gene: TRBD1; CDR3 DNA: TGTGCCAGCAGCGGAACGGGACAGCTTTCCTACAATGAGCAGTTCTTC; CDR3 protein: CASSGTGQLSYNEQFF
clone size: once; V gene: TRBV6-1; J gene: TRBJ2-7; D gene: TRBD1; CDR3 DNA: TGTGCCAGCAGACGCCCGGGACAGCTCTACTACGAGCAGTACTTC; CDR3 protein: CASRRPGQLYYEQYF
clone size: NA; V gene: TRBV4-2; J gene: TRBJ2-7; D gene: TRBD1; CDR3 DNA: TGTGCCAGCAGCCAAGATAGGACAGGGGCCTACGAGCAGTACTTC; CDR3 protein: CASSQDRTGAYEQYF
clone size: NA; V gene: TRBV3-1/TRBV3-2; J gene: TRBJ2-3; D gene: TRBD2; CDR3 DNA: TGTGCCAGCAGCCAGTGGAGGGGACTAGCGGGGACAGATACGCAGTATTTT; CDR3 protein: CASSQWRGLAGTDTQYF
clone size: NA; V gene: TRBV5-8; J gene: TRBJ2-3; D gene: TRBD2; CDR3 DNA: TGTGCCAGCAGCCTCAGCGGGGGGGCTGGTACGCAGTATTTT; CDR3 protein: CASSLSGGAGTQYF
clone size: NA; V gene: TRBV7-9; J gene: TRBJ1-2; D gene: NA; CDR3 DNA: TGTGCCAGCAGCTCCCTTGGGGCGACCTATGGCTACACCTTC; CDR3 protein: CASSSLGATYGYTF
clone size: once; V gene: TRBV5-1; J gene: TRBJ2-5; D gene: TRBD2; CDR3 DNA: TGCGCCAGCAGCCGGATGGGACTAGCGGGGCGTAAACAAGAGACCCAGTACTTC; CDR3 protein: CASSRMGLAGRKQETQYF
clone size: NA; V gene: TRBV7-8; J gene: TRBJ1-3; D gene: NA; CDR3 DNA: TGTGCCAGCAGCTTAGCCAGCGACTCTGGAAACACCATATATTTT; CDR3 protein: CASSLASDSGNTIYF
clone size: NA; V gene: TRBV3-1/TRBV3-2; J gene: TRBJ1-4; D gene: TRBD1; CDR3 DNA: TGTGCCAGCAGCCAAGTCACCCAGGGGGCTAAAAAACTGTTTTTT; CDR3 protein: CASSQVTQGAKKLFF